Shown below are 7 T cell receptor beta chains from a single sample sequenced in a study of blood T cells in healthy people across ages. A J-beta primer mix and a sample-barcoded 5' primer were used in a second PCR of about 7 to 12 cycles. TCRdb re-derived calls from the 5' RACE reads in MiXCR, one entry per CDR3 protein. The data contain over 1,500,000 distinct CDR3 sequences, around 40% of them seen just once; the ten biggest clones take up 23%. Sequencing input: blood. Receptor source: a human donor in good health.

This clonotype was seen more than once but under ten times. The chain links TRBV12-3 or TRBV12-4 to TRBJ2-7, with a weak D call TRBD2 (7 bases). The CDR3 extends over 14 amino acids. V lost 8 bases and J lost 3, with 17 bases in between. DNA for the CDR3: TGTGCCAGCGGAGGGGGGGCGCTTAGCTACGAGCAGTACTTC. It codes for CASGGGALSYEQYF.

In its sample, this clonotype was seen a few times. The chain employs TRBV7-3 and TRBJ2-1, with D possibly being TRBD2 (6 bases). Trimming shortened V by 1 base and J by 7 bases, and 20 bases separated the two germline ends. This CDR3 has 17 residues. The germline V gene encodes CDR1 SGHTA and CDR2 FQGTGA. This CDR3 reads CASSLIASELTGNEQFF. CDR3 in DNA: TGTGCCAGCAGCTTAATTGCTAGCGAATTAACGGGTAATGAGCAGTTCTTC.

The CDR3 region is CASSPSAGTQETQYF. In DNA, the CDR3 is TGTGCCAGCTCACCTTCAGCGGGCACACAAGAGACCCAGTACTTC. V usage is TRBV18 and J usage is TRBJ2-5; possible D gene TRBD2, 6 bases. The length of the CDR3 is 15 residues. Between the trimmed V and J ends, which lost 3 bases and 2 bases, there was a span of 13 bases. CDR1 and CDR2 (germline): KGHSH, LQKENI.

The chain uses TRBV5-1 and TRBJ2-5, with 7 bases that match TRBD1. V lost 6 bases to trimming and J lost 4 bases; unmatched junction nucleotides: 15. Germline loops: CDR1 SGHRS, CDR2 YFSETQ. The CDR3 contains 16 residues. The DNA of the CDR3 is TGCGCCAGCATGAGGCAGGGGGACCCCCAAGGAGAGACCCAGTACTTC. Its translation is CASMRQGDPQGETQYF.

Regarding this clonotype: At one of its ends the junction is not consistent with the germline gene, which may arise from a read error. V is TRBV20-1 and J is TRBJ2-7; TRBD2 matches 8 bases. The DNA end is more similar to TRBJ2-5, so the J call may be wrong. The CDR3 loop spans 15 amino acids. The germline V gene encodes CDR1 DFQATT and CDR2 SNEGSKA (reference sequence). The CDR3 DNA is TGCAGTGTTAGATTAGCGGGGACCCGTGGAGAGACCCAGTACTTC. It codes for CSVRLAGTRGETQYF.

The chain is built from TRBV7-2 and TRBJ1-2; a weak D match, TRBD1 (5 bases). The V gene lost 4 bases and the J gene lost 4 bases, with 10 bases spanning the gap. There are 13 residues in the CDR3. Germline V CDR1 and CDR2: SGHTA, FQGNSA. This CDR3 is CASSSTEGYGYTF. CDR3 DNA: TGTGCCAGCAGCTCGACAGAGGGCTATGGCTACACCTTC.

The J gene is TRBJ2-7, the V gene TRBV12-3 or TRBV12-4, with 8 bases lining up with TRBD1. The CDR3 extends over 14 amino acids. V lost 4 bases to trimming and J lost 5 bases; unmatched junction nucleotides: 7. The CDR3 nucleotides are TGTGCCAGCAGTTCATGGGACAGGAGAAACGAGCAGTACTTC. Amino acid sequence: CASSSWDRRNEQYF.